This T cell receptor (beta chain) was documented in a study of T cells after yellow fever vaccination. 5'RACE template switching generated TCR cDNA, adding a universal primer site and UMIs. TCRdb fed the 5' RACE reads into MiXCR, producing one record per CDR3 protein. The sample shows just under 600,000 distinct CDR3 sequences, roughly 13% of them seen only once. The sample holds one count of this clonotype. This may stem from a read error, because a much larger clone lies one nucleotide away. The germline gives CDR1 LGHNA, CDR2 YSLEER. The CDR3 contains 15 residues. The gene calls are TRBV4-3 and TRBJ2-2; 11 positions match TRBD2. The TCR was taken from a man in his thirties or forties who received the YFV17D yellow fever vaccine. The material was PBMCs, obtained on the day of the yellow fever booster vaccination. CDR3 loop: CDSSSTSGSGGELFF. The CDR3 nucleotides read TGCGACAGCAGCAGCACTAGCGGGAGTGGGGGGGAGCTGTTTTTT.